The clone carrying this T cell receptor beta chain was counted many times. Its cognate antigen is unknown. V shed 9 bases and J 2 bases; nucleotides not matched to a gene: 2. Germline values: CDR1 LNHDA, CDR2 SQIVND (reference sequence). CDR3 length: 13 residues. The record originates from a study of shared clonotypes between healthy human individuals. Turning to the study itself: There were three CD4 naive, three CD4 memory, two CD8 naive and one CD8 memory plates per donor. Points from the study as a whole: As a rule, naive subsets had a larger estimated richness than memory subsets.

The repertoire was sequenced with immunoSEQ multiplex PCR; TCRdb's copy has only in-frame clones and lacks some. In the table there are about 670,000 clones, 72% of which are singletons. This clonotype was obtained from a woman in her thirties in good health. Sequencing used memory CD4+ T cells sorted from blood. The subset was: CD45RA-negative fraction. The V and J genes are TRBV19 and TRBJ2-7; 12 nucleotides line up with TRBD2. This chain's CDR3 is CASGTSGPYEQYF. CDR3 DNA: TGTGCCAGCGGGACTAGCGGGCCCTACGAGCAGTACTTC.